This TCR beta chain was sequenced during a study of T cells in Graves' hyperthyroidism and ophthalmopathy. Study observations and caveats: Ophthalmopathy was separated from stable hyperthyroidism by a 13 V-J model.

Amplified TCR beta CDR3 regions came from RNA transcripts. The TCR CDR3 was amplified in a first-round RT-PCR using the HTBI primer set. A single record per CDR3 protein comes from TCRdb applying MiXCR to the multiplex PCR reads. The table shows approximately 640,000 distinct CDR3 sequences, with about 45% occurring only once. As for this clonotype: Its antigen remains unknown.

Germline V gives CDR1 SGHRS, CDR2 YFSETQ. Between the trimmed V and J ends, which lost 9 bases and 1 base, there was a span of 16 bases. This CDR3 has 14 residues. The J gene is TRBJ1-2, the V gene TRBV5-1; D perhaps matches TRBD1 (5 bases). This receptor was identified in an adult man with Graves' disease, either hyperthyroidism or ophthalmopathy (not recorded which). Sequenced sample: peripheral blood or thyroid tissue (not recorded which). The CDR3 spells CATGWLGRNYGYTF. In nucleotides, the CDR3 is TGCGCCACGGGATGGTTGGGGCGTAACTATGGCTACACCTTC.